The rows below give T cell receptor beta chains drawn from one sample of a study of regulatory T cells in long-lasting Graves disease. TCRdb called the multiplex PCR reads again in MiXCR, with one record for every CDR3 protein. The sample carries under 450,000 distinct CDR3 sequences, 23% recorded once. The sample here was peripheral blood mononuclear cells (PBMCs), taken when the disease was refractory, from a patient treated with antithyroid drugs. Receptors originate from a female donor with Graves disease. The CDR3 runs from the conserved cysteine through the conserved F or W. D genes are given only for firm matches. The listing skips clone size in some rows; elsewhere it reads once, few, many or a size class.

d_gene,v_gene,abundance,j_gene,len,CDR3nt,CDR3aa
TRBD2,TRBV6-1,.,TRBJ2-7,15,TGTGCCAGCAGTCTCGAGACTAGCGGGATAACCGAGCAGTACTTC,CASSLETSGITEQYF
TRBD2,TRBV27,.,TRBJ2-7,16,TGTGCCAGCAGTCTACCCGGGGTAGCGGGAGGGAAAGAGCAGTACTTC,CASSLPGVAGGKEQYF
TRBD2,TRBV24-1,few,TRBJ2-5,16,TGTGCCACCAGTGATCCCCTAGCGGGAGGGTTGGAGACCCAGTACTTC,CATSDPLAGGLETQYF
.,TRBV19,.,TRBJ2-2,14,TGTGCCAGTAGTATCAAGGGGAACACCGGGGAGCTGTTTTTT,CASSIKGNTGELFF
.,TRBV6-5,.,TRBJ1-1,13,TGTGCCAGCAGTTACTCGACGGGGATTGAAGCTTTCTTT,CASSYSTGIEAFF
.,TRBV5-1,few,TRBJ1-2,14,TGCGCCAGCAGCTTTGCGACACTTGGCTATGGCTACACCTTC,CASSFATLGYGYTF
.,TRBV2,many,TRBJ2-1,13,TGTGCCAGCAGCACGAGCTCCTACAATGAGCAGTTCTTC,CASSTSSYNEQFF
.,TRBV6-5,few,TRBJ1-5,13,TGTGCCAGCAGTTACCAAGTGACGAAGCCCCAGCATTTT,CASSYQVTKPQHF
.,TRBV19,.,TRBJ2-7,14,TGTGCCAGTAGTATAGCATTAGCGGACTACGAGCAGTACTTC,CASSIALADYEQYF
TRBD2,TRBV7-3,many,TRBJ2-5,17,TGTGCCAGCAGCGACTCAAGGCGCGGGAGACCCCAAGAGACCCAGTACTTC,CASSDSRRGRPQETQYF
.,TRBV13,many,TRBJ2-7,13,TGTGCCAGCAGCTCCCTCCCCCCCTACGAGCAGTACTTC,CASSSLPPYEQYF
TRBD2,TRBV5-4,few,TRBJ2-5,16,TGTGCCAGCAGCCTGCCCGGGACTAGCGGGACCAAGACCCAGTACTTC,CASSLPGTSGTKTQYF
.,TRBV6-1,many,TRBJ1-2,13,TGTGCCAGCAGTAAAACAGGCGGAGGTGGCTACACCTTC,CASSKTGGGGYTF
.,TRBV18,few,TRBJ1-1,15,TGTGCCAGCTCACCACCGCGGAAAGAGAACACTGAAGCTTTCTTT,CASSPPRKENTEAFF
.,TRBV3-1,.,TRBJ2-7,13,TGTGCCAGCAGCCAACGCCTTTCCTACGAGCAGTACTTC,CASSQRLSYEQYF
TRBD1,TRBV7-8,few,TRBJ1-5,14,TGTGCCAGCAGCCCGAACCAGGGACAGGGGGCCCAGCATTTT,CASSPNQGQGAQHF
TRBD1,TRBV27,many,TRBJ2-7,14,TGTGCCAGCAGTCTACAGGGGGCCACCTACGAGCAGTACTTC,CASSLQGATYEQYF
.,TRBV2,many,TRBJ2-7,14,TGTGCCAGCAGTGAAGATAGGACGGTATACGAGCAGTACTTC,CASSEDRTVYEQYF
.,TRBV29-1,.,TRBJ1-1,14,TGCAGCGTGAGGGGTGTCGGAATGAACACTGAAGCTTTCTTT,CSVRGVGMNTEAFF
.,TRBV6-1,few,TRBJ1-2,13,TGTGCCAGCACCAAAGGGATTGACTATGGCTACACCTTC,CASTKGIDYGYTF
.,TRBV20-1,many,TRBJ1-2,10,TGCAGTGCTTCATCAGACTCCTACACCTTC,CSASSDSYTF
.,TRBV12-3/TRBV12-4,many,TRBJ1-1,13,TGTGCCAGCAGTTCGGACGAAGCCACTGAAGCTTTCTTT,CASSSDEATEAFF
.,TRBV28,many,TRBJ1-1,14,TGTGCCAGCAGTTTATATACAGGAGTCAGTGAAGCTTTCTTT,CASSLYTGVSEAFF
.,TRBV9,few,TRBJ1-1,14,TGTGCCAGCAGCGTAGGAGAATCGAGCACTGAAGCTTTCTTT,CASSVGESSTEAFF
.,TRBV2,many,TRBJ1-1,11,TGTGCCAGCGTTGAAAACACTGAAGCTTTCTTT,CASVENTEAFF
TRBD1,TRBV5-1,once,TRBJ2-5,16,TGCGCCAGCAGCCCAGGGGACAGGGGGTTATTGAAGACCCAGTACTTC,CASSPGDRGLLKTQYF
TRBD1,TRBV19,.,TRBJ1-6,14,TGTGCCAGTAGTAACAGGGGTTATAATTCACCCCTCCACTTT,CASSNRGYNSPLHF
.,TRBV19,.,TRBJ1-5,15,TGTGCCAGTAGGGGCAGGGTAAATAGCAATCAGCCCCAGCATTTT,CASRGRVNSNQPQHF
TRBD1,TRBV28,.,TRBJ2-4,16,TGTGCCAGCAGGACAGGGAGCGTGGGGGCCAAAAACATTCAGTACTTC,CASRTGSVGAKNIQYF
.,TRBV2,.,TRBJ2-2,15,TGTGCCAGCAGTGGCGGTAGGGGGAACACCGGGGAGCTGTTTTTT,CASSGGRGNTGELFF
.,TRBV12-3/TRBV12-4,.,TRBJ2-1,15,TGTGCCAGCAGCACCGGGCCCAATAACCCAAATGAGCAGTTCTTC,CASSTGPNNPNEQFF
.,TRBV7-2,many,TRBJ2-2,14,TGTGCCAGCAGAATCGACAGACGCACCGGGGAGCTGTTTTTT,CASRIDRRTGELFF
.,TRBV11-2,many,TRBJ1-1,16,TGTGCCAGCAGCCCCCGGCTTATAAGCCAGAACACTGAAGCTTTCTTT,CASSPRLISQNTEAFF
.,TRBV13,few,TRBJ2-7,14,TGTGCCAGCAGCATGGGGACTGCCGCCTACGAGCAGTACTTC,CASSMGTAAYEQYF
TRBD2,TRBV28,.,TRBJ2-7,14,TGTGCCAGCGGGGGACTAGCGGGCTCCTGCGAGCAGTACTTC,CASGGLAGSCEQYF
.,TRBV4-1,.,TRBJ2-7,15,TGCGCCAGCAGCCAAGATCATCGAGGAGTCTACGAGCAGTACTTC,CASSQDHRGVYEQYF
.,TRBV6-1,.,TRBJ1-1,15,TGTGCCAGCAGCCGAACCGACACGCTGAACACTGAAGCTTTCTTT,CASSRTDTLNTEAFF
TRBD2,TRBV27,few,TRBJ2-3,15,TGTGCCAGCAGTACTAGCGGAATTCGATCAGATACGCAGTATTTT,CASSTSGIRSDTQYF
.,TRBV28,.,TRBJ2-2,15,TGTGCCAGCATTAGAGGGGCGACGGGGACCGGGGAGCTGTTTTTT,CASIRGATGTGELFF
TRBD2,TRBV19,.,TRBJ2-1,17,TGTGCCAGTAGTTCCTTAACTAGCGGGAGAACCTACAATGAGCAGTTCTTC,CASSSLTSGRTYNEQFF
.,TRBV20-1,.,TRBJ1-2,12,TGCAGTGCTAGTTCGGGAAAGGAGGGCTACACCTTC,CSASSGKEGYTF
TRBD1,TRBV28,.,TRBJ1-6,15,TGTGCCAGCAGGCCTGGACAGGTGATTAATTCACCCCTCCACTTT,CASRPGQVINSPLHF
.,TRBV6-1,.,TRBJ1-5,14,TGTGCCAGCAGCCCTTTGGATAGCAATCAGCCCCAGCATTTT,CASSPLDSNQPQHF
TRBD2,TRBV6-1,many,TRBJ2-7,17,TGTGCCAGCACCACTGAGGCCGGGACTAGCCGGATCTACGAGCAGTACTTC,CASTTEAGTSRIYEQYF
.,TRBV6-1,few,TRBJ2-7,15,TGTGCCAGCAGTGAAGCGTCGGGCTTGTCCTACGAGCAGTACTTC,CASSEASGLSYEQYF